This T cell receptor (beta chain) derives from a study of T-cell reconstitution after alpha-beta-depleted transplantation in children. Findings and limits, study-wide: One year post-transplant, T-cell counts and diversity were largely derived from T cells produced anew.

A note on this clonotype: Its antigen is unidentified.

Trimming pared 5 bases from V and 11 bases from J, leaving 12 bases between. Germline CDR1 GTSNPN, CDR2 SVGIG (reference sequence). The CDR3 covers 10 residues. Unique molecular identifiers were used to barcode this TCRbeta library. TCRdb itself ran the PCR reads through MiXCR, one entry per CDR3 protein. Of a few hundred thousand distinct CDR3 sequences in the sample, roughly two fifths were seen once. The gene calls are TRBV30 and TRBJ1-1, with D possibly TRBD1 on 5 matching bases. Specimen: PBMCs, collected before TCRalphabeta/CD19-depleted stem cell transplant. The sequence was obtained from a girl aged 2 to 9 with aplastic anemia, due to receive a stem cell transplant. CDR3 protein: CAWLGGSAFF. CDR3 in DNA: TGTGCCTGGCTGGGGGGGAGTGCTTTCTTT.